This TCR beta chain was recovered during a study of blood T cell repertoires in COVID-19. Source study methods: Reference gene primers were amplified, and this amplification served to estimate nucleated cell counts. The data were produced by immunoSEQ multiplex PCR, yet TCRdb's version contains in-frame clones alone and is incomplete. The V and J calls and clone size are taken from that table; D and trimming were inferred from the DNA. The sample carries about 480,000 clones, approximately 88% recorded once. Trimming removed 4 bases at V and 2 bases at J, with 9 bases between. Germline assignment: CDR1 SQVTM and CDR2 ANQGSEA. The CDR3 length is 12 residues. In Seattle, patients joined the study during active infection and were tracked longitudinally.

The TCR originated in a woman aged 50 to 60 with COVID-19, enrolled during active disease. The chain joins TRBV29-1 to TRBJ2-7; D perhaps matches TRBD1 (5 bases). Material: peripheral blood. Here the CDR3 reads CSVVRGTYEQYF. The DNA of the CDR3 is TGCAGCGTTGTAAGGGGTACCTACGAGCAGTACTTC.